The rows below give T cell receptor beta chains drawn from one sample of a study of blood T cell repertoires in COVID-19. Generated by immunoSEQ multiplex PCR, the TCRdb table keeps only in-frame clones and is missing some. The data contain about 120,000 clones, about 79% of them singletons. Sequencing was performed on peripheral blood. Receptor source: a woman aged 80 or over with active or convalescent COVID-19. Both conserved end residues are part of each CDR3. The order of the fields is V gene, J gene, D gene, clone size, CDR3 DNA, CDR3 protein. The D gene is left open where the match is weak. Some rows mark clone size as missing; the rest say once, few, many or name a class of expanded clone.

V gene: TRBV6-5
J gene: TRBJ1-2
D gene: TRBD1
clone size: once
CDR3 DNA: TGTGCCAGCAGTCTTCGACAGGGTTATGGCTACACCTTC
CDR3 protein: CASSLRQGYGYTF

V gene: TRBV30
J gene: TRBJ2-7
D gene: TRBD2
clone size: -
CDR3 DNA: TGTGCCTGGGCCCCAGTTTATAGCGGGAGGGCCGGTCTCTTCTACGAGCAGTACTTC
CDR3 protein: CAWAPVYSGRAGLFYEQYF

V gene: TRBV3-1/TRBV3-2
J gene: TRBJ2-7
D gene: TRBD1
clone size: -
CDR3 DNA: TGTGCCAGCAGCCGGGAACAGGGGGCGCCCCCCTACGAGCAGTACTTC
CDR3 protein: CASSREQGAPPYEQYF

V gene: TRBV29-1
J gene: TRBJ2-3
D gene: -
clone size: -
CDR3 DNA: TGCAGCGACAAGAGCACAGATACGCAGTATTTT
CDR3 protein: CSDKSTDTQYF

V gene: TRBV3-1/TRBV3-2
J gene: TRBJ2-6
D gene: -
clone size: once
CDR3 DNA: TGTGCCAGCAGCCACGCCGACAGGCTTCACTCTGGGGCCAACGTCCTGACTTTC
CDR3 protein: CASSHADRLHSGANVLTF

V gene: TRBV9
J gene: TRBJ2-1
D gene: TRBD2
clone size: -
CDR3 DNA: TGTGCCAGCAGCCCAGGACTAGCGGGAGTCCCCTATGAGCAGTTCTTC
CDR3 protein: CASSPGLAGVPYEQFF

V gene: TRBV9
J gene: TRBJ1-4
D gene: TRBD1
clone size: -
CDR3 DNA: TGTGCCAGCAGCGGCCCCGGGACAGTTAATGAAAAACTGTTTTTT
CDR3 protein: CASSGPGTVNEKLFF

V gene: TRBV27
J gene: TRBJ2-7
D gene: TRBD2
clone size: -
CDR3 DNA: TGTGCCAGCAGTTTAGGTGGGCGGACTAGCAGGGTCGAGCAGTACTTC
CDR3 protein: CASSLGGRTSRVEQYF

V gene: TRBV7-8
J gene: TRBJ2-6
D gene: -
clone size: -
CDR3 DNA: TGTGCCAGCAGCTTAGGCCAGTACTCTGGGGCCAACGTCCTGACTTTC
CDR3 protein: CASSLGQYSGANVLTF

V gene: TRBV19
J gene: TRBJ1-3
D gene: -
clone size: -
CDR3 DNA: TGTGCCAGTAGCGTGGACAGCACTGGAAACACCATATATTTT
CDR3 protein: CASSVDSTGNTIYF

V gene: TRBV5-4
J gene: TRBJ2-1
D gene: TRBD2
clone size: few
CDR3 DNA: TGTGCCAGCAGCCCGTTGCTAGCGGGAGGGTACAATGAGCAGTTCTTC
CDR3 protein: CASSPLLAGGYNEQFF

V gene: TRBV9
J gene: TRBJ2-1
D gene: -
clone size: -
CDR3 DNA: TGTGCCAGCAGCGGGGCCGTTCTGCCTAGCGCTTTTAATGAGCAGTTCTTC
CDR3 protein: CASSGAVLPSAFNEQFF

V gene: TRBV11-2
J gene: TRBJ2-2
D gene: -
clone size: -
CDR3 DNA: TGTGCCAGCAGCGCCTTTCCGCGGGACACCGGGGAGCTGTTTTTT
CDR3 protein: CASSAFPRDTGELFF

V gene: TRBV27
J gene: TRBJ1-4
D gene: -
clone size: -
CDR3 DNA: TGTGCCAGCAGTCCCCTGTCGGGGAATGAAAAACTGTTTTTT
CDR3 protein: CASSPLSGNEKLFF

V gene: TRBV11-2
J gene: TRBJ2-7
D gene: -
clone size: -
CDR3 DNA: TGTGCCAGCAGCTCGGAGGGGGCCGCCTACGAGCAGTACTTC
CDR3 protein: CASSSEGAAYEQYF

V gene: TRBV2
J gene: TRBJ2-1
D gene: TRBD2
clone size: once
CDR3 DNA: TGTGCCAGCAGACAACTAGCGGGGTCCTACAATGAGCAGTTCTTC
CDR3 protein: CASRQLAGSYNEQFF

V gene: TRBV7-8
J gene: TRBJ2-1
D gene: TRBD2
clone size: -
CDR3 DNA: TGTGCCAGCCAGCTAGCGGGGATGTACAATGAGCAGTTCTTC
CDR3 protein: CASQLAGMYNEQFF

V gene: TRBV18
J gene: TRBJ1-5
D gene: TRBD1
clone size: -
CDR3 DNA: TGTGCCAGCTCACCAGGGACAGGGGTTGGCAATCAGCCCCAGCATTTT
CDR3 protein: CASSPGTGVGNQPQHF

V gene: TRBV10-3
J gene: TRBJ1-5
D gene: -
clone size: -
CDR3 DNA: TGTGCCATCACACTAGGGTACGTTAGCTATAGCAATCAGCCCCAGCATTTT
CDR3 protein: CAITLGYVSYSNQPQHF

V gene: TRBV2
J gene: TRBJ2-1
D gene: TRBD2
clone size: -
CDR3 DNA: TGTGCCAGCAGTGAACTCCGGGGGGGTGAGCAGTTCTTC
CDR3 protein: CASSELRGGEQFF

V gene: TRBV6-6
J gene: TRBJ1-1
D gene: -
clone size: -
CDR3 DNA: TGTGCCAGCAGTTACGGGGGGTTCACTGAAGCTTTCTTT
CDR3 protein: CASSYGGFTEAFF

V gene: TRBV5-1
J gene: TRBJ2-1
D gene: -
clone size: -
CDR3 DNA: TGCGCCAGCAGATTAGGGGATTTTTCGTACAATGAGCAGTTCTTC
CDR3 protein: CASRLGDFSYNEQFF

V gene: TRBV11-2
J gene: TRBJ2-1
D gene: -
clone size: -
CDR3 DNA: TGTGCCAGCAGCACGGACAGTTACAATGAGCAGTTCTTC
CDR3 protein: CASSTDSYNEQFF

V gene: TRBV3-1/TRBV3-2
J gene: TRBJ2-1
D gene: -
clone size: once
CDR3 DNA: TGTGCCAGCAGCCAAGACCCGGGGACTCCCACCTTCTTC
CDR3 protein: CASSQDPGTPTFF

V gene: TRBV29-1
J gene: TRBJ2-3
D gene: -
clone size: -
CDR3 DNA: TGCAGCGTTGAGGGCGTTACTGACACAGATACGCAGTATTTT
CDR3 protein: CSVEGVTDTDTQYF

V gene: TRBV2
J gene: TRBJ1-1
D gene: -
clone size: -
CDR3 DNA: TGTGCCAGCAGTGAAACGGCTGAAGCTTTCTTT
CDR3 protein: CASSETAEAFF

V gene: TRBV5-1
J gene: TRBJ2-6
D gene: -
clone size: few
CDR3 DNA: TGCGCCAGCAGTTCCAGGGTCACTGGGGCCAACGTCCTGACTTTC
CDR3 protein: CASSSRVTGANVLTF

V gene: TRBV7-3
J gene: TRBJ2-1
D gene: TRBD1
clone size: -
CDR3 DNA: TGTGCCAGCAGCCCGCCCGGGACAGGGGCATACAATGAGCAGTTCTTC
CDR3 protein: CASSPPGTGAYNEQFF

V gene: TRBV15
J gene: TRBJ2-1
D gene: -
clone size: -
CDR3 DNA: TGTGCCACCAGGCGCGACAGCCCTAGTAATGAGCAGTTCTTC
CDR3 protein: CATRRDSPSNEQFF

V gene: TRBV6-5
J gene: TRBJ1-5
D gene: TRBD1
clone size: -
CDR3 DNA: TGTGCCAGCACCGGAACAGGGGGTCAGCCCCAGCATTTT
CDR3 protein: CASTGTGGQPQHF

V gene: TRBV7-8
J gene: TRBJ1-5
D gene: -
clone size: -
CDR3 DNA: TGTGCCAGCAGCTTCGAGGGTCGGAATCAGCCCCAGCATTTT
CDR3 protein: CASSFEGRNQPQHF

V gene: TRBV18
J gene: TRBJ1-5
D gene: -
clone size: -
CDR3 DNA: TGTGCCAGCTCCCGGGAGGGAGTGGGCGATCAGCCCCAGCATTTT
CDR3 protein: CASSREGVGDQPQHF

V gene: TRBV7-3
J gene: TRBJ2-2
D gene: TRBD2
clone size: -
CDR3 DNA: TGTGCCAGCAGCTTAGGGACTAGGCGTACCGGGGAGCTGTTTTTT
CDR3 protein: CASSLGTRRTGELFF

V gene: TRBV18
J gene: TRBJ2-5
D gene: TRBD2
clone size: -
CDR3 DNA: TGTGCCAGCTCACCACGCGGCGGGAGGGGTGAGACCCAGTACTTC
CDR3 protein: CASSPRGGRGETQYF

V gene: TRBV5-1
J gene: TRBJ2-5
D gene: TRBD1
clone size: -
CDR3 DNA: TGCGCCAGCAGCTTGGCCGCCAGGGGGCGAGAGACCCAGTACTTC
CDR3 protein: CASSLAARGRETQYF

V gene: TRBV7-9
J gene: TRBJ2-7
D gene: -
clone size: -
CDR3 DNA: TGTGCCAGCAGCCGACAGTCCTACGAGCAGTACTTC
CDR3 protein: CASSRQSYEQYF

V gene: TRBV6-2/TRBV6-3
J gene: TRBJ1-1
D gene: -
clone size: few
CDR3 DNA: TGTGCCAGCAGCCCGAGAATCGGGGGGGGAAACACTGAAGCTTTCTTT
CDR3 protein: CASSPRIGGGNTEAFF

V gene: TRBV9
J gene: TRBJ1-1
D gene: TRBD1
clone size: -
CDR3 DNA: TGTGCCAGCAGCGTAGGTGTGGGATCGGACAGGGTGGCCACTGAAGCTTTCTTT
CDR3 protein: CASSVGVGSDRVATEAFF

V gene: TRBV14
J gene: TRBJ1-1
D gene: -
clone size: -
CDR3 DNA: TGTGCCAGCAGCCAACTGACAGCCCAAGTTGCTTTCTTT
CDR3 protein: CASSQLTAQVAFF

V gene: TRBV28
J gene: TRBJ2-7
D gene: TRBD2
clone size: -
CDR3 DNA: TGTGCCAGCAGTCCGGGAGGCCCTGTTATAGGGCAGTACTTC
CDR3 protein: CASSPGGPVIGQYF

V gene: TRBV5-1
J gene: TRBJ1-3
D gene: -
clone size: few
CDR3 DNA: TGCGCCAGCAGCGCGGGATCTGGAAACACCATATATTTT
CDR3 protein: CASSAGSGNTIYF

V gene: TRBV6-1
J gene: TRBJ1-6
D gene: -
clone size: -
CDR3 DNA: TGTGCCAGCAGTGAAAGGGGACATTATAATTCACCCCTCCACTTT
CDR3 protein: CASSERGHYNSPLHF

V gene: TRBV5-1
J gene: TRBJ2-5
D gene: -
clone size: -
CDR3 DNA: TGCGCCAGCAGCATTTTAGCCCAAGAGACCCAGTACTTC
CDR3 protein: CASSILAQETQYF

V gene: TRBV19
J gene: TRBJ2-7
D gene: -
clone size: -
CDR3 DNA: TGTGCCAGTGCCGGGATCTCCTACGAGCAGTACTTC
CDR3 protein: CASAGISYEQYF

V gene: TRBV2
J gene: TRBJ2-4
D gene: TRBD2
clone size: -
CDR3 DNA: TGTGCCAGCAGTGAATCTGAGACTAGCTTGGACAAAAACATTCAGTACTTC
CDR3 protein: CASSESETSLDKNIQYF

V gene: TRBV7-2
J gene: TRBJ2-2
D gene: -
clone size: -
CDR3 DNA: TGTGCCAGCAGCCCCCCCAAGGGGGCGAACACCGGGGAGCTGTTTTTT
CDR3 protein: CASSPPKGANTGELFF

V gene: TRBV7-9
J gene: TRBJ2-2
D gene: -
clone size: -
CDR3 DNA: TGTGCCAGCAGTAGGCTACTAAACACCGGGGAGCTGTTTTTT
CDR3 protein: CASSRLLNTGELFF

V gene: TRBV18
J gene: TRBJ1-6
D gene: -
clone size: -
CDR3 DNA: TGTGCCAGCTCTCCCGAGGCTCAAGGATCACCCCTCCACTTT
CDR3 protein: CASSPEAQGSPLHF

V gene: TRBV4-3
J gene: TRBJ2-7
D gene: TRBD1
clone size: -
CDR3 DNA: TGCGCCAGCAGCCAAGAGGTGGGACAGGGGTACGAGCAGTACTTC
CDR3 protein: CASSQEVGQGYEQYF

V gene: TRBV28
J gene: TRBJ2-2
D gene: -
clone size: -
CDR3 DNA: TGTGCCAGCAGTTTTCTGACCGGGAGTGGAACCGGGGAGCTGTTTTTT
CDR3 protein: CASSFLTGSGTGELFF

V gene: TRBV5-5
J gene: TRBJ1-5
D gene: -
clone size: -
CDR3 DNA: TGTGCCAGTGGGGTAGGGCCACAGGGCAATCAGCCCCAGCATTTT
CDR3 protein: CASGVGPQGNQPQHF

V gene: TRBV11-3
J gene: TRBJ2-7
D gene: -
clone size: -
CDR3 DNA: TGTGCCAGCAGCTTGTTTTCTACCTACGAGCAGTACTTC
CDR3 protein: CASSLFSTYEQYF

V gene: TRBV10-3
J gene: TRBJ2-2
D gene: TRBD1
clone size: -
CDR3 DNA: TGTGCCATCAGTGGGGTTCGAGGGCAGGGGGCCGGGGAGCTGTTTTTT
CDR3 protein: CAISGVRGQGAGELFF

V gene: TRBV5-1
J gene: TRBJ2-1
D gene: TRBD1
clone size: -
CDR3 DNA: TGCGCCAGCAGTAGGGACAGTACAAGGAATGAGCAGTTCTTC
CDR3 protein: CASSRDSTRNEQFF

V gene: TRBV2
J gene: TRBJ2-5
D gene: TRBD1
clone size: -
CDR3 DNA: TGTGCCAGCAGATCAACCTGGGACAGGGCAGAGACCCAGTACTTC
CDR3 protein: CASRSTWDRAETQYF

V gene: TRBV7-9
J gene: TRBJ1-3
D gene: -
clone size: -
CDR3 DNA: TGTGCCAGCGAGGGAAACTCTGGAAACACCATATATTTT
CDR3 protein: CASEGNSGNTIYF